This TCR beta chain was recorded in a study of T cells in Graves' hyperthyroidism and ophthalmopathy. Study details: Peripheral blood was obtained at initial diagnosis, preceding any treatment. Findings and limits, study-wide: Most thyroid clonotypes expanded above 0.001 were also detected in blood.

This clonotype has a handful of counts. Antigen specificity is unknown. From RNA transcripts, TCR beta CDR3 regions were amplified. First-round RT-PCR targeting the TCR CDR3 was performed with the HTBI primer set. TCRdb reanalysed the multiplex PCR reads using MiXCR and keeps one entry per CDR3 protein. The sample includes some 360,000 distinct CDR3 sequences, about a sixth of them seen just once. In the ophthalmopathy cohort, Clinical Activity Score was at least 3, NOSPECS grade at least 4, and duration under 3 months. The sequence came from a woman aged 40 to 50 with Graves' ophthalmopathy. Sequences were obtained from blood.

The CDR3 region is CASSQPPGQGTETQYF. Here the CDR3 DNA reads TGCGCCAGCAGCCAACCTCCGGGACAGGGTACGGAGACCCAGTACTTC. The chain is built from TRBV4-1 and TRBJ2-5; 9 bases agree with TRBD1. Germline loops: CDR1 MGHRA, CDR2 YSYEKL. The CDR3 length is 16 residues. With 2 bases clipped from V and 5 bases from J, the junction kept 9 bases outside the gene matches.